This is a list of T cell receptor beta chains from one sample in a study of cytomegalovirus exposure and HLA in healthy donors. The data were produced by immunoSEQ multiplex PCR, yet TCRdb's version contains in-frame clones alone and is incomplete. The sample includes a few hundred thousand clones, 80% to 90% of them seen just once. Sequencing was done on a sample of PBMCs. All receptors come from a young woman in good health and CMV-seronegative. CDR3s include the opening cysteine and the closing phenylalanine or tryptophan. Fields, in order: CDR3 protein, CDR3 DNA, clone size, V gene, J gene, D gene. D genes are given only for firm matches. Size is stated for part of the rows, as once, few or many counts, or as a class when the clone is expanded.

CASSPRVANTGELFF	TGTGCCAGCAGCCCCCGAGTAGCGAACACCGGGGAGCTGTTTTTT	NA	TRBV11-2	TRBJ2-2	NA
CASSQTHAGYEQYF	TGTGCCAGCAGCCAAACCCATGCCGGTTACGAGCAGTACTTC	NA	TRBV7-2	TRBJ2-7	NA
CASSHKLAGGYNEQFF	TGCGCCAGCAGCCACAAACTAGCGGGAGGATACAATGAGCAGTTCTTC	NA	TRBV4-1	TRBJ2-1	TRBD2
CASSSRRDFEQYF	TGTGCCAGCAGTTCGCGGCGCGACTTCGAGCAGTACTTC	NA	TRBV2	TRBJ2-7	NA
CSVEDQVQGSYGYTF	TGCAGCGTTGAAGACCAAGTACAGGGCAGCTATGGCTACACCTTC	NA	TRBV29-1	TRBJ1-2	NA
CASSRGRRGLSQTVNYGYTF	TGTGCCAGCAGCAGAGGAAGGCGCGGCCTTAGTCAGACAGTAAACTATGGCTACACCTTC	NA	TRBV27	TRBJ1-2	NA
CASSTGGVPYGYTF	TGTGCCAGCTCTACGGGCGGGGTACCCTATGGCTACACCTTC	NA	TRBV18	TRBJ1-2	NA
CASSQDLDRGEEQYF	TGTGCCAGCAGCCAAGATTTGGACAGGGGTGAGGAGCAGTACTTC	NA	TRBV4-2	TRBJ2-7	TRBD1
CSAAQGNEQFF	TGCAGTGCTGCACAGGGCAATGAGCAGTTCTTC	NA	TRBV20-1	TRBJ2-1	NA
CASSMQGFGTDTQYF	TGTGCCAGTAGTATGCAGGGCTTCGGAACAGATACGCAGTATTTT	once	TRBV19	TRBJ2-3	NA
CASSLAGQGTDTQYF	TGTGCCAGCAGCTTAGCGGGGCAGGGCACAGATACGCAGTATTTT	NA	TRBV7-9	TRBJ2-3	NA
CAVGTGMYYEQYF	TGTGCCGTTGGAACGGGGATGTACTACGAGCAGTACTTC	NA	TRBV10-3	TRBJ2-7	NA
CASSIGTGGINEQFF	TGTGCCAGTAGTATCGGGACAGGGGGTATCAATGAGCAGTTCTTC	NA	TRBV19	TRBJ2-1	TRBD1
CASSDGGERETQYF	TGTGCCAGCAGTGATGGGGGGGAAAGGGAGACCCAGTACTTC	NA	TRBV25-1	TRBJ2-5	TRBD2
CASRRQGLNTEAFF	TGTGCCAGCCGTCGACAGGGGCTGAACACTGAAGCTTTCTTT	NA	TRBV18	TRBJ1-1	TRBD1
CASSSGAAPQHF	TGTGCCAGCAGCTCAGGGGCCGCACCCCAGCATTTT	NA	TRBV7-9	TRBJ1-5	NA
CASINWANTEAFF	TGTGCCAGCATCAATTGGGCGAACACTGAAGCTTTCTTT	NA	TRBV2	TRBJ1-1	NA
CASSPDRVNEQFF	TGTGCCAGCAGCCCAGACAGGGTCAATGAGCAGTTCTTC	NA	TRBV11-3	TRBJ2-1	TRBD1
CATNWTSGRNGELFF	TGCGCCACAAACTGGACTAGCGGGAGGAACGGGGAGCTGTTTTTT	NA	TRBV23-1	TRBJ2-2	TRBD2
CASSSGQGIKQYF	TGCGCCAGCAGCTCGGGACAGGGGATCAAGCAGTACTTC	NA	TRBV10-1	TRBJ2-7	TRBD1
CASSPAGSYEQYF	TGTGCCAGCAGCCCAGCGGGCTCCTACGAGCAGTACTTC	NA	TRBV25-1	TRBJ2-7	NA
CASSRARTGMDEQYF	TGTGCCAGCAGCCGAGCCAGGACAGGGATGGACGAGCAGTACTTC	NA	TRBV7-9	TRBJ2-7	TRBD1
CASSPGLAETYEQYF	TGTGCCAGCTCACCCGGACTAGCGGAGACCTACGAGCAGTACTTC	NA	TRBV18	TRBJ2-7	TRBD2
CASSYPAGTGGYEQYF	TGTGCCAGCAGCTACCCGGCAGGGACAGGGGGCTACGAGCAGTACTTC	NA	TRBV13	TRBJ2-7	TRBD1
CASSDWTGNQPQHF	TGCGCCAGCAGCGATTGGACAGGGAATCAGCCCCAGCATTTT	NA	TRBV4-1	TRBJ1-5	TRBD1
CASSERQLGADPDQPQHF	TGTGCCAGCAGTGAGCGACAGCTCGGAGCTGACCCAGATCAGCCCCAGCATTTT	NA	TRBV2	TRBJ1-5	NA
CASSVDAGAADTQYF	TGTGCCAGCAGCGTAGATGCGGGAGCTGCAGATACGCAGTATTTT	few	TRBV9	TRBJ2-3	TRBD2
CASSPLRDTEAFF	TGTGCCAGTTCGCCCCTACGGGACACTGAAGCTTTCTTT	NA	TRBV19	TRBJ1-1	NA
CASSVDPGYGYTF	TGTGCCAGCAGCGTAGACCCAGGTTATGGCTACACCTTC	NA	TRBV9	TRBJ1-2	NA
CASSSWPSGGNTDTQYF	TGTGCCAGCAGCTCCTGGCCTAGCGGGGGGAACACAGATACGCAGTATTTT	NA	TRBV7-6	TRBJ2-3	TRBD2
CASSLVRNSYNEQFF	TGTGCCAGCAGCTTAGTGCGAAACTCCTACAATGAGCAGTTCTTC	NA	TRBV7-9	TRBJ2-1	NA
CASSSLTGQIYGYTF	TGTGCCAGCAGCTCTTTGACAGGGCAGATCTATGGCTACACCTTC	once	TRBV11-2	TRBJ1-2	TRBD1
CASSLGQGAHIQYF	TGCGCCAGCAGCTTGGGCCAGGGGGCCCACATTCAGTACTTC	NA	TRBV5-1	TRBJ2-4	TRBD1
CASRQDPDREAFF	TGTGCCAGCAGGCAAGATCCCGACAGAGAAGCTTTCTTT	NA	TRBV6-5	TRBJ1-1	NA
CASSIDTLESYNEQFF	TGTGCCAGTAGTATAGATACACTAGAATCCTACAATGAGCAGTTCTTC	NA	TRBV19	TRBJ2-1	NA
CASSQVTSGGLNGQFF	TGCGCCAGCAGCCAAGTGACTAGCGGGGGGTTGAATGGGCAGTTCTTC	NA	TRBV4-1	TRBJ2-1	TRBD2
CASSARQAPIFYGYTF	TGTGCCAGCAGCGCAAGACAGGCACCGATCTTCTATGGCTACACCTTC	once	TRBV7-2	TRBJ1-2	NA
CASRSGTLKGPQHF	TGTGCCAGCAGAAGTGGGACACTAAAGGGGCCCCAGCATTTT	few	TRBV27	TRBJ1-5	NA
CASSSWTAGLSGANVLTF	TGTGCCAGCAGTTCTTGGACAGCAGGCCTCTCTGGGGCCAACGTCCTGACTTTC	NA	TRBV27	TRBJ2-6	NA
CASSLIPLTGVEAFF	TGTGCCAGCAGTTTAATCCCCCTAACAGGGGTGGAGGCTTTCTTT	NA	TRBV27	TRBJ1-1	TRBD1
CASSVGQNYGYTF	TGTGCCAGCAGCGTAGGACAGAACTATGGCTACACCTTC	NA	TRBV9	TRBJ1-2	NA
CSVEISAASEAFF	TGCAGCGTTGAAATTTCGGCGGCCTCCGAAGCTTTCTTT	NA	TRBV29-1	TRBJ1-1	NA
CARSQGGGSTSYEQYF	TGCGCCCGCAGCCAAGGCGGGGGGTCGACCTCCTACGAGCAGTACTTC	NA	TRBV4-3	TRBJ2-7	TRBD2
CASIPRTGRLHSGANVLTF	TGTGCCAGCATCCCACGTACGGGGAGGCTACACTCTGGGGCCAACGTCCTGACTTTC	NA	TRBV7-2	TRBJ2-6	NA
CASRGTGDYGYTF	TGTGCCAGTAGGGGAACAGGGGACTATGGCTACACCTTC	NA	TRBV19	TRBJ1-2	TRBD1
CASSQGEDPEAFF	TGCGCCAGCAGCCAAGGGGAGGACCCTGAAGCTTTCTTT	NA	TRBV4-1	TRBJ1-1	NA
CASSLGLAGVFAYNEQFF	TGTGCCAGCAGCTTAGGTCTAGCGGGAGTGTTCGCCTACAATGAGCAGTTCTTC	NA	TRBV7-6	TRBJ2-1	TRBD2
CASSFVFSAGETQYF	TGTGCCAGCAGTTTTGTCTTCAGCGCGGGGGAGACCCAGTACTTC	NA	TRBV6-5	TRBJ2-5	NA
CASSLALVNTEAFF	TGTGCCAGCAGCTTAGCGCTAGTGAACACTGAAGCTTTCTTT	NA	TRBV7-2	TRBJ1-1	NA
CASSLVTGADQPQHF	TGTGCCAGCAGCTTAGTGACAGGGGCGGATCAGCCCCAGCATTTT	NA	TRBV5-6	TRBJ1-5	TRBD1